The sequence of this TCR beta chain was determined in a study of blood T cell repertoires in COVID-19. About the research overall: COVID-19 samples collected from the United States, Italy and Spain covered acute and convalescent phases. T cells, B-cell-depleted T cells, or PBMCs provided the cDNA or gDNA that served as material.

The CDR3 length is 16 residues. Germline loops: CDR1 MRHNA, CDR2 SNTAGT. V shed 0 bases and J 6 bases; nucleotides not matched to a gene: 6. This clone is a singleton in its sample. Original processing notes: Amplification with reference gene primers provided the estimates of nucleated cell counts. The assay was immunoSEQ multiplex PCR, and TCRdb's table has in-frame clones only and misses some. Clone size and V and J calls were adopted from that table, with D and trimming inferred from the DNA. The sample lists roughly 100,000 clones; roughly 82% were seen once. The sequence derives from a human donor in a cohort sampled during active COVID-19. The source material was peripheral blood. J is TRBJ2-2 and V is TRBV6-4; 8 positions match TRBD1. The CDR3 is CASSDSGAGGSGELFF. For the CDR3, the DNA is TGTGCCAGCAGTGACTCGGGGGCAGGGGGCTCCGGGGAGCTGTTTTTT.